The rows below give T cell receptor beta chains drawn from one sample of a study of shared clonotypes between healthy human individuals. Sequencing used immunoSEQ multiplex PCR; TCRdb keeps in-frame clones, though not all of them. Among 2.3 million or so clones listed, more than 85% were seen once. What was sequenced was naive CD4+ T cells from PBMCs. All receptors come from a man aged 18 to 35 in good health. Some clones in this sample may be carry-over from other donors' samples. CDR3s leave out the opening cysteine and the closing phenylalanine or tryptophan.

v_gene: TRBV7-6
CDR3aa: ASSSGLAGGREQY

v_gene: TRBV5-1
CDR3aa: ASSGIGTGGTYGYT

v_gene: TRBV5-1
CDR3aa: ASSIDGFSGNTIY

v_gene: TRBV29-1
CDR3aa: SVVSGNTIY

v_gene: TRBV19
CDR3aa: ASSWALTSGNTIY

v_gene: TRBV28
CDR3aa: ASLETSGALEQF

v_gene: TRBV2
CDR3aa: ASSEAGSGRNQPQH

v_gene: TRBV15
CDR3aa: ATGDYGGDRGDTQY

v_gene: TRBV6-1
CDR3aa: ASSDLAGGPFFPDTQY

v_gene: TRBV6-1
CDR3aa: AGRTGSNQPQH

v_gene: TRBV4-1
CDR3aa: ASSRDLGQGLNEQF

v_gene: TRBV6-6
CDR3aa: ASSTPTSNYGYT

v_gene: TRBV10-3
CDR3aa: ASSYAVGTEAF

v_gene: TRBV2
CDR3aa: ASSEEADTQY

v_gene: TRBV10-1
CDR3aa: ASSGSGRAGNIQY

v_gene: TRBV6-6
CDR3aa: ATGAGVTQY

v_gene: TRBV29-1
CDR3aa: SVGVGGSTDTQY

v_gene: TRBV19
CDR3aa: ASRGVLAGGVEANVLT

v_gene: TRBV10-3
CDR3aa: AISEGTSGTYEQY

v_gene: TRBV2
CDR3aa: ASSSREGFPSSPETQY

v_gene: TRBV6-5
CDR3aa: ASSYYTRDRAGGYT

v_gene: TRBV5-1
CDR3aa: ASSLDGVRSDEQF

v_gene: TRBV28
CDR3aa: ASSFVAGRTYNEQF

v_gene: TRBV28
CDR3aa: ASSLLGLYEQY

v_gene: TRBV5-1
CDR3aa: ASSLYGTQYGYT

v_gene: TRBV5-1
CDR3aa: ASSRGSSGRVETQY

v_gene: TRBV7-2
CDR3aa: ASSLSGAGPYNEQF

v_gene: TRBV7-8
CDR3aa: ASSFERGSYNEQF

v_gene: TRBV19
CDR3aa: ASSTTGTGETQY

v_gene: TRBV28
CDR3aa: ASSFLYQPQH

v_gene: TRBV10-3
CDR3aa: AISEQGPPLTEAF

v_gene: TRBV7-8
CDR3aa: ASSPREGLGYNEQF

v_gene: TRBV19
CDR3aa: ASSNPHGLADDYEQY

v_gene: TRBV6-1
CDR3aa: ASSEEAGTSYT

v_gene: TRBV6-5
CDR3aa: ASTPGLASYEQY

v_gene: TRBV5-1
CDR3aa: ASSPVLRAGELF

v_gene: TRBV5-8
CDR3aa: ASSRQGNQPQH

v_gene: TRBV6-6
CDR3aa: ATRGGTDFYNEQF

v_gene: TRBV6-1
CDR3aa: ASSERDRGGTEAF

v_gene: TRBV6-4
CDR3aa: ASSVAGATDTQY

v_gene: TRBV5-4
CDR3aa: ASSLGPGHWGYGYT

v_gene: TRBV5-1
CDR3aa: ASSLGLLAGGSTDTQY

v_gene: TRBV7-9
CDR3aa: ASSLGGEGRETQY

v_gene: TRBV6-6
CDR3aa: ASSYSNTVDEQY

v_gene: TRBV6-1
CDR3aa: ASGGQLNTEAF

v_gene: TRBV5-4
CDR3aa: ASSSGGLANTGELF

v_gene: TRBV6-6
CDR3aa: ASSSPGQGNTDTQY

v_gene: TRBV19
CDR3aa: ASSKTNEQF

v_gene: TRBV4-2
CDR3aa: ASSQEIGTMNTGELF

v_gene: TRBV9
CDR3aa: ASSRGGAGIEQY

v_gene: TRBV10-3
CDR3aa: AISESIGTGGYEQY

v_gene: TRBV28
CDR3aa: ASSVARPSSDTQY

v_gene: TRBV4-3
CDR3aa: ASSQLEGTDTQY

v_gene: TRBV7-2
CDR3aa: ASSLGTGNGELF

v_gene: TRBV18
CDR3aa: ASSARTGAYEQY